This T cell receptor beta chain came from a study of blood T cell repertoires in COVID-19. Across the study: Sites in the United States, Italy and Spain provided acute and convalescent COVID-19 samples. PBMCs, B-cell-depleted T cells, or T cells were the source of the cDNA or gDNA that made up the material.

Trimming at V came to 6 bases and at J to 6 bases, leaving 7 bases not matched to a gene. The CDR3 consists of 13 residues. CDR1 is KGHSH, CDR2 LQKENI, per germline. This clone was recorded at least ten times. Authors' methods: The assay estimated nucleated cells by amplifying reference gene primers. Measured with immunoSEQ multiplex PCR; TCRdb has only the in-frame clones, and not every one. That table is the source of V, J and clone size, and D and trimming were worked out from the DNA. The table records more than 75,000 clones, around four fifths of them present only once. This rearrangement joins TRBV18 to TRBJ2-7, with TRBD2 identical over 8 bases. The material sequenced was peripheral blood. The receptor was derived from a human donor in a cohort sampled during active COVID-19. CDR3 sequence reads: CASSPGLDREQYF. In DNA, the CDR3 is TGTGCCAGCTCCCCGGGACTAGATCGCGAGCAGTACTTC. The variable domain in full, completed from reference TRBV18 and TRBJ2-7, reads NAGVMQNPRHLVRRRGQEARLRCSPMKGHSHVYWYRQLPEEGLKFMVYLQKENIIDESGMPKERFSAEFPKEGPSILRIQQVVRGDSAAYFCASSPGLDREQYFGPGTRLTVT.